This record looks at one T cell receptor (beta chain) sequence and its context. The record originates from a study of CD8+ T cells in alopecia areata. The CDR3 consists of 13 residues. The junction had 7 bases not matched to a gene; V was cut back by 10 bases and J by 5 bases. Germline CDR1 is WNHNN and CDR2 is SYGVQD (reference sequence). Extracted from the samples, RNA was reverse transcribed into cDNA to serve as the sequencing template. Repertoires were generated with immunoSEQ multiplex PCR, while TCRdb's copy carries only in-frame clones and drops some. Of about 160,000 clones in the sample, about 89% were seen once.

The V and J genes are TRBV10-1 and TRBJ2-5; TRBD2 agrees at 10 bases. The receptor was isolated from a human donor with alopecia areata. The source material was CD8+ T cells sorted from blood, sampled at week 0. The CDR3 DNA sequence: TGCGCCAACCCTAGCGGGAGAGTGGAGACCCAGTACTTC. Translating gives CANPSGRVETQYF.